The 14 T cell receptor beta chains below come from one sample, sequenced in a study of Ad26.COV2.S vaccination and SARS-CoV-2 variants. Sequencing was performed with immunoSEQ multiplex PCR; in TCRdb, only in-frame clones are kept and a portion is missing. This table has some 420,000 clones, approximately 90% appearing once. As to treatment: around 19 received Ad26.COV2.S at low or high dose, single or two shots; about 5 received placebo; per-sample allocation not given. Sampling took place 63 days after the first vaccine or placebo injection. The source material was peripheral blood, sampled in a trial of Ad26.COV2.S vaccine versus placebo. The receptor source for this set is a person between 18 and 59 years old who received the Ad26.COV2.S COVID-19 vaccine or a placebo.

The genes are TRBV3-1 (or the pseudogene TRBV3-2) and TRBJ2-5; 9 bases map to TRBD2. Trimming took 4 bases from V and 4 from J; bases not matched to a gene: 10. Germline CDR1 reads LGHDT; CDR2 reads YNNKEL (reference sequence). The CDR3 runs 16 residues. CDR3 DNA: TGTGCCAGCAGCCTTGCGGGGGGGCAGGTGGTAGAGACCCAGTACTTC. It encodes CASSLAGGQVVETQYF.

The chain uses TRBV30 and TRBJ2-2, with 12 bases fitting TRBD2. Unmatched junction bases numbered 9, after V lost 7 bases and J lost 6 bases. The length of the CDR3 is 15 residues. Germline V gene sequence: CDR1 GTSNPN, CDR2 SVGIG (reference sequence). CDR3 amino acids: CASSGGALPAGELFF. The CDR3 nucleotides are TGTGCCTCTAGCGGGGGGGCCTTACCCGCCGGGGAGCTGTTTTTT.

This chain connects TRBV15 to TRBJ1-1; D not certain. Trimming stripped 3 bases from V and 0 bases from J, with 11 bases between. In germline, CDR1 is LNHNV, CDR2 YYDKDF (reference sequence). CDR3 size: 15 residues. The CDR3 bases are TGTGCCACCAGCAGGGTTTTGCGGATGAACACTGAAGCTTTCTTT. As protein: CATSRVLRMNTEAFF. Variable domain in full (rest from reference TRBV15 and TRBJ1-1): DAMVIQNPRYQVTQFGKPVTLSCSQTLNHNVMYWYQQKSSQAPKLLFHYYDKDFNNEADTPDNFQSRRPNTSFCFLDIRSPGLGDTAMYLCATSRVLRMNTEAFFGQGTRLTVV.

CDR3 bases: TGTGCCAGCAGCTTATACAATGAGCAGTTCTTC. It yields the protein CASSLYNEQFF. This sequence joins TRBV9 and TRBJ2-1; D unresolved. The germline CDR1 and CDR2 sequences are SGDLS and YYNGEE. The ends were cut back, 4 bases at V and 4 bases at J, with 3 bases in the middle. The CDR3 sequence is 11 residues long.

The J gene is TRBJ1-6, the V gene TRBV25-1, with TRBD1 matching over 8 bases. The CDR3 is 17 residues long. The V segment lost 8 bases and the J segment 4 bases; nucleotides outside the gene matches: 13. CDR1 MGHDK and CDR2 SYGVNS come from the germline V gene. CDR3 in amino acids: CASEQTGDRLYNSPLHF. The CDR3 coding sequence is TGTGCCAGCGAACAGACAGGGGATCGGTTGTATAATTCACCCCTCCACTTT.

The chain combines TRBV7-8 with TRBJ2-3; D unclear. Germline loops: CDR1 SGHVS, CDR2 FQNEAQ. CDR3 length: 15 amino acids. V shed 1 base and J shed 0 bases, with 8 bases lying between them. The CDR3 sequence is CASSLEVPSTDTQYF. DNA for the CDR3: TGTGCCAGCAGCTTAGAAGTTCCCAGCACAGATACGCAGTATTTT.

This chain links TRBV19 with TRBJ1-5; D gene ambiguous. The CDR3 loop spans 15 amino acids. V dropped 5 bases and J dropped 5 bases, with 16 bases sitting between them. Germline V gene lookup returns CDR1 LNHDA and CDR2 SQIVND (reference sequence). CDR3 coding DNA: TGTGCCAGTAGTTCGGTGGGCAGTCGATATCAGCCCCAGCATTTT. Protein sequence: CASSSVGSRYQPQHF.

The chain joins TRBV10-2 to TRBJ2-7, with a weak D call TRBD2 (6 bases). With 2 bases removed from V and 2 bases from J, the gap between germline ends came to 10 bases. The CDR3 length is 14 residues. Germline V lookup: CDR1 WSHSY, CDR2 SAAADI. In nucleotides, the CDR3 is TGCGCCAGCAGTGAGAGGACTAAACCCTACGAGCAGTACTTC. This translates into CASSERTKPYEQYF.

The genes are TRBV6-5 and TRBJ2-1; D perhaps matches TRBD1 (6 bases). Trimming removed 7 bases from V and 7 bases from J, with 17 bases in between. This CDR3 comprises 14 residues. Per germline, CDR1 MNHEY and CDR2 SVGAGI. The CDR3 sequence: CASNPNRVSNEQFF. CDR3 nucleotide sequence: TGTGCCAGCAACCCCAACAGGGTTTCAAATGAGCAGTTCTTC.

The genes are TRBV20-1 and TRBJ2-7; unclear D gene. V was cut by 5 bases and J by 3 bases, with 8 bases left in between. Germline V lookup: CDR1 DFQATT, CDR2 SNEGSKA (reference sequence). CDR3 length equals 11 residues. The CDR3 loop is CSAAYGYEQYF. CDR3 in DNA: TGCAGTGCTGCCTACGGCTACGAGCAGTACTTC.

The rearrangement uses TRBV7-8 and TRBJ1-1, with TRBD1 matching over 8 bases. The J segment lost 4 bases and the V segment lost 3 bases, leaving 10 bases of the junction unmatched. CDR1 and CDR2 (germline): SGHVS, FQNEAQ. The CDR3 length is 16 residues. This chain's CDR3 is CASSLGGRGLSTEAFF. The CDR3 DNA is TGTGCCAGCAGCTTGGGAGGCAGGGGGCTGAGCACTGAAGCTTTCTTT.

This chain uses TRBV7-3 with TRBJ1-1; possibly TRBD1 for D (6 bases). The germline gives CDR1 SGHTA, CDR2 FQGTGA. With 6 bases removed from V and 9 bases from J, the gap between germline ends came to 14 bases. CDR3 size: 12 residues. The CDR3 bases are TGTGCCAGCAGTGGACAGACCGGAAAAGCTTTCTTT. It is translated as CASSGQTGKAFF.

With regard to this clone: Within the sample, other DNA sequences also encode this same CDR3. The V call is TRBV5-1, the J call TRBJ2-5; D gene uncertain. The V end lost 5 bases, the J end lost 4 bases, and 6 bases lay between the germline ends. The V gene's germline CDR1 is SGHRS and CDR2 YFSETQ. The CDR3 is 11 amino acids. The CDR3 reads CASSFRETQYF. CDR3 DNA: TGCGCCAGCAGTTTTCGAGAGACCCAGTACTTC.

J is TRBJ2-1 and V is TRBV9; possibly TRBD2 for D (7 bases). The V end was cut by 4 bases, the J end by 7 bases, with 21 bases between. This CDR3 region has 16 residues. CDR1 is SGDLS, CDR2 YYNGEE, per germline. CDR3 amino acids: CASSPPDGGRVNEQFF. CDR3 DNA sequence: TGTGCCAGCAGCCCTCCCGACGGGGGGCGCGTAAATGAGCAGTTCTTC. Based on the CDR3 plus reference TRBV9 and TRBJ2-1, the full variable domain is DSGVTQTPKHLITATGQRVTLRCSPRSGDLSVYWYQQSLDQGLQFLIQYYNGEERAKGNILERFSAQQFPDLHSELNLSSLELGDSALYFCASSPPDGGRVNEQFFGPGTRLTVL.